This T cell receptor beta chain was recovered during a study of blood T cell repertoires in COVID-19. Study-level background: The cDNA or gDNA used as material had been derived from T cells, B-cell-depleted T cells, or PBMCs.

The CDR3 has 18 amino acids. Germline assignment: CDR1 LGHNA and CDR2 YNFKEQ. V shed 0 bases and J 3 bases; nucleotides not matched to a gene: 11. The assay was immunoSEQ multiplex PCR, and TCRdb's table has in-frame clones only and misses some. This table holds 150,000 to 200,000 clones, 85% to 90% found once. Sequencing used peripheral blood. The receptor comes from a man younger than 30 with acute or convalescent COVID-19. The chain uses TRBV4-2 and TRBJ2-5; 9 bases align to TRBD2. CDR3 DNA: TGTGCCAGCAGCCAAGAAGTTGCTAGCGGGGTTGTAGAAGAGACCCAGTACTTC. Protein product: CASSQEVASGVVEETQYF.